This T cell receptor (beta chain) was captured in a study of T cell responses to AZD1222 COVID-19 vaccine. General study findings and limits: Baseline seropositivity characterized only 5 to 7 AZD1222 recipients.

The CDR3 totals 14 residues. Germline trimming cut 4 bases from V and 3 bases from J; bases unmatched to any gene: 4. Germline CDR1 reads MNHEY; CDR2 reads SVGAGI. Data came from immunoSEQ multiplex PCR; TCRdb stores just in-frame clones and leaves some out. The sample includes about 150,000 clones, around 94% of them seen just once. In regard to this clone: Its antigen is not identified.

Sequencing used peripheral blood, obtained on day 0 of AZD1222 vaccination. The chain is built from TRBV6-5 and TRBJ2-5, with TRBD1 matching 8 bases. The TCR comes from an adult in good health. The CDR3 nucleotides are TGTGCCAGCAGTTCCGACAGGGGTAAAGAGACCCAGTACTTC. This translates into CASSSDRGKETQYF.